The 18 T cell receptor beta chains presented below share a single source sample, sequenced in a study of PD-L1 blockade in urothelial cancer. Generated by immunoSEQ multiplex PCR, the TCRdb table keeps only in-frame clones and is missing some. The data show roughly 20,000 clones, almost 90% seen once. The sequenced sample was PBMCs, obtained around atezolizumab (anti-PD-L1) treatment. The receptors shown here come from a man aged 45-60 years with urothelial cancer.

This chain links TRBV27 with TRBJ1-3; D unresolved. Germline CDR1 MNHEY, CDR2 SMNVEV (reference sequence). There are 14 residues in the CDR3. V was shortened by 4 bases and J by 0 bases, with 7 bases between the two germline ends. The DNA of the CDR3 is TGTGCCAGCAGTTCGACACCCTCTGGAAACACCATATATTTT. Translating it yields CASSSTPSGNTIYF.

This chain connects TRBV5-1 to TRBJ2-2, with 12 bases that match TRBD2. Unmatched junction bases numbered 5, after V lost 0 bases and J lost 5 bases. The CDR3 sequence is 17 residues long. The germline CDR1 and CDR2 sequences are SGHRS and YFSETQ. The CDR3 reads CASSLGGLAGNTGELFF. The CDR3 DNA reads TGCGCCAGCAGCTTGGGTGGACTAGCGGGAAATACCGGGGAGCTGTTTTTT.

This clone was counted once. The genes are TRBV28 and TRBJ1-2; 11 bases map to TRBD1. CDR3 length equals 14 residues. V lost 5 bases and J lost 7; bases outside the gene matches: 6. Germline V CDR1 and CDR2: MDHEN, SYDVKM. CDR3: CASSTGQGAVGYTF. The CDR3 DNA is TGTGCCAGCAGTACCGGACAGGGGGCGGTTGGCTACACCTTC.

The V gene is TRBV5-1, the J gene TRBJ2-6, with TRBD1 as a possible D gene (6 bases). Trimming shortened V by 4 bases and J by 1 base, and 21 bases separated the two germline ends. This CDR3 has 19 amino acids. Germline V gene data show CDR1 as SGHRS and CDR2 as YFSETQ. CDR3 loop: CASSKQGGSAKSGANVLTF. Here the CDR3 DNA reads TGCGCCAGCAGCAAACAGGGTGGATCGGCTAAATCTGGGGCCAACGTCCTGACTTTC.

The chain uses TRBV6-5 and TRBJ2-1; perhaps TRBD1 as D (6 bases). V shed 5 bases and J shed 5 bases, with 13 bases lying between them. Germline-derived CDR1 and CDR2 are MNHEY and SVGAGI. The CDR3 contains 14 residues. The CDR3 region has the DNA TGTGCCAGCAGTAGCTCCTCAGGGGACAATGAGCAGTTCTTC. Amino acid sequence: CASSSSSGDNEQFF.

The rearrangement joins TRBV11-3 to TRBJ1-1, with D possibly matching TRBD1 (5 bases). The CDR3 spans 13 residues. Per the germline V gene, CDR1 is SGHNT and CDR2 is YENEEA. Trimming shortened V by 2 bases and J by 5 bases, and 9 bases separated the two germline ends. CDR3 nucleotide sequence: TGTGCCAGCAGCTTAAGGGGTTCGACTGAAGCTTTCTTT. Translation: CASSLRGSTEAFF. The whole variable domain, remainder taken from reference TRBV11-3 and TRBJ1-1, is EAGVVQSPRYKIIEKKQPVAFWCNPISGHNTLYWYLQNLGQGPELLIRYENEEAVDDSQLPKDRFSAERLKGVDSTLKIQPAELGDSAVYLCASSLRGSTEAFFGQGTRLTVV.

J is TRBJ1-4 and V is TRBV11-2; D is uncertain. CDR3 length equals 14 residues. The V gene's germline CDR1 is SGHAT and CDR2 FQNNGV. Trimming took off 0 bases at V and 8 bases at J, with 10 bases between the two ends. For the CDR3, the DNA is TGTGCCAGCAGCTTAGATCGGGGAGGGGAAAAACTGTTTTTT. Its protein is CASSLDRGGEKLFF.

The chain couples TRBV30 to TRBJ2-5; D is unresolved. This CDR3 has 13 amino acids. The germline V gene encodes CDR1 GTSNPN and CDR2 SVGIG (reference sequence). V lost 0 bases, J lost 3 bases, and 8 bases lay in between. CDR3 region: CAWSVRLEETQYF. CDR3 in DNA: TGTGCCTGGAGTGTGAGGCTAGAAGAGACCCAGTACTTC.

This clone was detected only once. CDR3 sequence (DNA): TGTGCCAGCAGGCTATACGGGACTAGCGGTTCTAGCACCGGGGAGCTGTTTTTT. Amino acids: CASRLYGTSGSSTGELFF. This chain joins TRBV7-8 and TRBJ2-2; TRBD2 agrees at 11 bases. The V gene end was trimmed by 6 bases and the J gene end by 4 bases; junction bases not matched to a gene: 13. The CDR3 loop spans 18 amino acids. Looked up from germline, CDR1 is SGHVS and CDR2 is FQNEAQ.

The genes are TRBV5-1 and TRBJ2-4; possible D gene TRBD1, 6 bases. V was trimmed by 0 bases and J by 6 bases, leaving 10 bases between them. CDR1 is SGHRS and CDR2 is YFSETQ in the germline V gene. The CDR3 covers 14 residues. CDR3 in amino acids: CASSLDLRGNIQYF. The CDR3 bases are TGCGCCAGCAGCTTGGACCTCAGGGGAAACATTCAGTACTTC.

The rearrangement joins TRBV29-1 to TRBJ2-3; 7 nucleotides align to TRBD2. The CDR3 loop spans 15 amino acids. V shed 0 bases, J shed 4 bases, and the junction held 7 bases outside the gene matches. Germline V gene data show CDR1 as SQVTM and CDR2 as ANQGSEA. The CDR3 here is CSVEETAGAPDTQYF. CDR3 coding DNA: TGCAGCGTTGAAGAAACGGCGGGAGCGCCAGATACGCAGTATTTT.

This rearrangement joins TRBV30 to TRBJ2-5; TRBD2 matches at 8 bases. The CDR3 is 15 residues long. Germline CDR1 reads GTSNPN; CDR2 reads SVGIG (reference sequence). The junction had 8 bases not matched to a gene; V was cut back by 1 base and J by 4 bases. The CDR3: CAWSALAGSGETQYF. For the CDR3, the DNA is TGTGCCTGGAGTGCTTTAGCGGGAAGCGGAGAGACCCAGTACTTC.

The CDR3 bases are TGTGCAAGTCGTAAGCAAACAAAGGGGGGATCAAGCGGGGCAGAGAATGAGCAGTTCTTC. This codes for CASRKQTKGGSSGAENEQFF. The rearrangement links TRBV12-2 to TRBJ2-1; TRBD2, the table's D call, was not compared with the DNA. TRBV12-2 is termed a pseudogene. The CDR3 has 20 amino acids.

The chain recombines TRBV28 with TRBJ2-7, with D hard to call. The germline V gene encodes CDR1 MDHEN and CDR2 SYDVKM. This CDR3 has 16 residues. Deletions cut 3 bases from V and 0 bases from J, with 15 bases between. CDR3 sequence (DNA): TGTGCCAGCAGTTTTAAAGTGGGCGTTGTCTCCTACGAGCAGTACTTC. This gives the protein CASSFKVGVVSYEQYF.

The chain links TRBV11-2 to TRBJ1-3, with a possible D match to TRBD1 (5 bases). The CDR3 is made up of 15 amino acids. The V end was cut by 1 base, the J end by 0 bases, with 7 bases between. From germline, CDR1 is SGHAT and CDR2 FQNNGV. The CDR3 bases are TGTGCCAGCAGCTTAGGACAGTTCTCTGGAAACACCATATATTTT. Translation: CASSLGQFSGNTIYF.

This clone was picked up one time. This chain links TRBV7-9 with TRBJ2-7; D might be TRBD1 (5 bases). CDR1 is SEHNR and CDR2 is FQNEAQ in the germline V gene (reference sequence). The ends were cut back, 1 base at V and 6 bases at J, with 16 bases in the middle. The CDR3 sequence is 15 residues long. The CDR3 DNA reads TGTGCCAGCAGCTTAGTGGGGCCGGGTCGTTCCGAGCAGTACTTC. As protein: CASSLVGPGRSEQYF.

The rearrangement joins TRBV7-3 to TRBJ2-1, with TRBD2 matching 10 bases. Germline V gives CDR1 SGHTA, CDR2 FQGTGA. V lost 5 bases, J lost 6 bases, and 4 bases stayed unmatched. The CDR3 sequence is 14 residues long. The CDR3 protein is CASSHGTSANEQFF. CDR3 nucleotide sequence: TGTGCCAGCAGCCATGGGACTAGCGCCAATGAGCAGTTCTTC. Full variable domain (outside the CDR3, taken from reference TRBV7-3 and TRBJ2-1): GAGVSQTPSNKVTEKGKYVELRCDPISGHTALYWYRQSLGQGPEFLIYFQGTGAADDSGLPNDRFFAVRPEGSVSTLKIQRTERGDSAVYLCASSHGTSANEQFFGPGTRLTVL.

The rearrangement uses TRBV15 and TRBJ2-1; 12 bases line up with TRBD2. The germline CDR1 and CDR2 sequences are LNHNV and YYDKDF (reference sequence). The CDR3 is 17 residues long. With V trimmed by 1 base and J by 7 bases, 8 bases remained unmatched. Written as DNA, the CDR3 is TGTGCCACCAGCAGAGCCCGACTAGCGGGAGCGGGTAATGAGCAGTTCTTC. This translates into CATSRARLAGAGNEQFF.